The source of this T cell receptor beta chain is a study of early T cells in non-severe SARS-CoV-2 infection. In the study overall: The authors sequenced bulk RNA from unsorted whole blood, leaving chains unpaired.

Each single cDNA molecule received a unique molecular identifier. TCRdb recomputed calls from the 5' RACE reads with MiXCR, one row per CDR3 protein. The sample includes 60,000 to 75,000 distinct CDR3 sequences, roughly 12% seen only once; the top ten take roughly 6.1%. Germline-derived CDR1 and CDR2 are MNHEY and SVGEGT. V lost 6 bases to trimming and J lost 10 bases, with 28 bases between them. The CDR3 is made up of 17 amino acids. Study-wide results and caveats: Database matching using VDJdb favored anti-spike CD8 responses, with private and CD4 specificities left missing.

This clonotype was seen a few times. Its target is unknown. The V call is TRBV6-2 or TRBV6-3, the J call TRBJ2-1; tentative D call: TRBD1 (5 bases). The receptor was isolated from an adult who was a healthcare worker with PCR-confirmed SARS-CoV-2 infection or an uninfected control (not recorded which). Sequenced: whole blood. Here the CDR3 reads CASRHRPGLGSIVEQFF. In DNA form, the CDR3 reads TGTGCCAGCAGGCACAGGCCGGGTCTGGGGTCGATAGTCGAGCAGTTCTTC.